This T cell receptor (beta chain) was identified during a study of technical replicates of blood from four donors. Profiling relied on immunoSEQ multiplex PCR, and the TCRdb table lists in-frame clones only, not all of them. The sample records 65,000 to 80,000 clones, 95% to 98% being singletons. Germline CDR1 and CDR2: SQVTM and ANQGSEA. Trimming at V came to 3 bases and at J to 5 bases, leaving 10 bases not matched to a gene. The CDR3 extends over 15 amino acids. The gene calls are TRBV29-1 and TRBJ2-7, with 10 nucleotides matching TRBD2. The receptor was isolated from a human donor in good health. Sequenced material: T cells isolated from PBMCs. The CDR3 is CSVDGRVAGGHEQYF. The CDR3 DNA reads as TGCAGCGTTGACGGTAGGGTAGCGGGAGGACACGAGCAGTACTTC.